This entry lists 25 T cell receptor beta chains sequenced from one sample in a study of metastatic and nonmetastatic thyroid tumors. TCRdb redid the clone calls on the PCR reads using MiXCR. The sample shows 17,000 or so clones, about 19% of them seen only once. Thyroid surgery had not been preceded by any treatment in any patient. The sequencing sample was made of tumor tissue. These receptors were collected from a female donor with papillary thyroid cancer or a benign thyroid nodule (not recorded which). Some clones in this sample may be carry-over from other donors' samples.

Ten or more counts support this clone. The chain combines TRBV7-3 with TRBJ2-5; tentative D call: TRBD2 (5 bases). Deletions cut 5 bases from V and 5 bases from J, with 15 bases between. CDR3 length: 14 amino acids. Germline assignment: CDR1 SGHTA and CDR2 FQGTGA. This chain's CDR3 is CASSPQASWETQYF. In DNA, the CDR3 is TGTGCCAGCAGCCCGCAGGCTAGCTGGGAGACCCAGTACTTC. Drawing the rest from reference TRBV7-3 and TRBJ2-5, the complete variable domain is GAGVSQTPSNKVTEKGKYVELRCDPISGHTALYWYRQSLGQGPEFLIYFQGTGAADDSGLPNDRFFAVRPEGSVSTLKIQRTERGDSAVYLCASSPQASWETQYFGPGTRLLVL.

This clone was observed many times. The J gene is TRBJ2-3, the V gene TRBV5-6; possible D gene TRBD2, 6 bases. V lost 1 base to trimming and J lost 0 bases, with 12 bases between them. This CDR3 has 16 amino acids. Germline-derived CDR1 and CDR2 are SGHDT and YYEEEE. The DNA for the CDR3 is TGTGCCAGCAGCTTGTTCGGAGGGTCTAGCACAGATACGCAGTATTTT. This codes for CASSLFGGSSTDTQYF.

With regard to this clone: This CDR3 is also generated by other DNA sequences in the sample. The rearrangement joins TRBV27 to TRBJ2-3; 10 bases match TRBD2. The CDR3 covers 13 residues. CDR1 is MNHEY, CDR2 SMNVEV, per germline (reference sequence). The CDR3 nucleotides are TGTGCAACAGGGACTAGCGGCACAGATACGCAGTATTTT. Its translation: CATGTSGTDTQYF.

The chain has TRBV6-1 and TRBJ1-6; maybe TRBD1 (5 bases). Trimming cost V 6 bases and J 0 bases, with 12 bases left between them. The CDR3 runs 16 residues. Germline CDR1 is MNHNS and CDR2 is SASEGT. The chain's CDR3 is CASRGTESSYNSPLHF. Written as DNA, the CDR3 is TGTGCCAGCAGGGGGACGGAAAGCTCCTATAATTCACCCCTCCACTTT.

This chain joins TRBV7-9 and TRBJ2-7; TRBD2 is a possible D gene (5 bases). The germline gives CDR1 SEHNR, CDR2 FQNEAQ (reference sequence). Trimming stripped 8 bases from V and 2 bases from J, with 19 bases between. This CDR3 is 15 amino acids long. CDR3 loop: CASSPVGSGTYEQYF. CDR3 DNA: TGTGCCAGCTCCCCGGTCGGCAGCGGCACCTACGAGCAGTACTTC.

Many counts were recorded for this clone. The chain links TRBV7-8 to TRBJ2-7; the D call may be TRBD1 or TRBD2 (6 bases each). V lost 5 bases and J 3 bases, leaving 14 bases between the germline ends. The germline V gene encodes CDR1 SGHVS and CDR2 FQNEAQ. This CDR3 is built from 14 residues. DNA for the CDR3: TGTGCCAGCAGCACTCGTCGGGGGCTCTACGAGCAGTACTTC. As protein: CASSTRRGLYEQYF. The whole variable domain, filled in from reference TRBV7-8 and TRBJ2-7, reads GAGVSQSPRYKVAKRGQDVALRCDPISGHVSLFWYQQALGQGPEFLTYFQNEAQLDKSGLPSDRFFAERPEGSVSTLKIQRTQQEDSAVYLCASSTRRGLYEQYFGPGTRLTVT.

There are many counts of this clone. The chain recombines TRBV27 with TRBJ1-1; 11 bases are a match to TRBD1. V gave up 6 bases and J gave up 5 bases; unmatched junction bases: 5. The CDR3 has 14 residues. Germline-derived CDR1 and CDR2 are MNHEY and SMNVEV (reference sequence). The CDR3 reads CASRYGTGGTEAFF. The CDR3 nucleotides are TGTGCCAGCAGATACGGGACAGGGGGAACTGAAGCTTTCTTT.

The chain carries TRBV6-1 and TRBJ2-2; 8 bases are shared with TRBD2. The CDR3 contains 15 residues. V was clipped by 7 bases and J by 6 bases; unmatched bases: 10. Per germline, CDR1 MNHNS and CDR2 SASEGT. The CDR3 nucleotides read TGTGCCAGCACAACTAGCGGCGCCATGGCCGGGGAGCTGTTTTTT. This gives the protein CASTTSGAMAGELFF.

Of note for this clone: The germline gene is not matched at one end of the junction; a read error may be the cause. CDR3 coding DNA: TGCGCCAGCAGCCAAACCGGCATGGTGGGTTACGAGCAGTACTTC. Protein product: CASSQTGMVGYEQYF. V gene TRBV7-4 combines with J gene TRBJ2-7; no firm D call. There are 15 residues in the CDR3. CDR1 is SGHVT, CDR2 SQSDAQ, per germline.

In regard to this clone: A much larger clone lies a single base off, so this may be a read error. V and J are TRBV5-6 and TRBJ1-2; D is possibly TRBD1 (5 bases). The V end lost 5 bases, the J end lost 8 bases, and 16 bases lay between the germline ends. CDR3 length equals 13 residues. Germline V gene sequence: CDR1 SGHDT, CDR2 YYEEEE. The DNA of the CDR3 is TGTGCCAGCAGGAACAGAGGAGGGGTCGGCTACACCTTC. It specifies CASRNRGGVGYTF.

The table lists this clone with many counts. The genes are TRBV11-3 and TRBJ2-7; D remains unclear. V lost 4 bases, J lost 3 bases, and 19 bases lay in between. Germline CDR1 is SGHNT and CDR2 is YENEEA. The CDR3 length is 16 residues. The CDR3 DNA follows: TGTGCCAGCAGCTCCAGTTGGAATCTACCTTTCTACGAGCAGTACTTC. This sequence encodes CASSSSWNLPFYEQYF.

In this sample, this clone turned up a few times. With a much larger clone just one base away, this may be a read error. The sample holds other DNA sequences that translate to the same CDR3. The chain couples TRBV29-1 to TRBJ2-5, with TRBD1 identical over 12 bases. Germline V gene data show CDR1 as SQVTM and CDR2 as ANQGSEA. The length of the CDR3 is 13 residues. The CDR3 region is CSGGQGAGKTQYF. The CDR3 DNA reads as TGCAGCGGGGGACAGGGGGCGGGGAAGACCCAATACTTC. The full variable domain, completed using reference TRBV29-1 and TRBJ2-5, is SAVISQKPSRDICQRGTSLTIQCQVDSQVTMMFWYRQQPGQSLTLIATANQGSEATYESGFVIDKFPISRPNLTFSTLTVSNMSPEDSSIYLCSGGQGAGKTQYFGPGTRLLVL.

This clone was detected ten times or more. The V gene is TRBV3-1, the J gene TRBJ2-7; D unresolved. The CDR3 length is 12 residues. CDR1 and CDR2 (germline): LGHDT, YNNKEL (reference sequence). V shed 4 bases and J shed 2 bases, with 6 bases lying between them. In DNA form, the CDR3 reads TGTGCCAGCAGCCCTCTTGCCTACGAGCAGTACTTC. Translation: CASSPLAYEQYF.

The CDR3 coding sequence is TGTGCCAGCAGCTCGGGACGGGATTCCTACGAGCAGTACTTC. This sequence encodes CASSSGRDSYEQYF. The V gene is TRBV7-2, the J gene TRBJ2-7; D is possibly TRBD1 or TRBD2 (5 bases each). Per germline, CDR1 SGHTA and CDR2 FQGNSA. The CDR3 extends over 14 amino acids. The V end was cut by 4 bases, the J end by 1 base, with 11 bases between.

By share, this clone counts as medium-sized. Other DNA variants within this sample encode the same CDR3. The rearrangement links TRBV15 to TRBJ2-1; TRBD1 aligns across 7 bases. Trimming removed 1 base from V and 6 bases from J; junction bases left unmatched: 3. The CDR3 is made up of 14 amino acids. CDR1 and CDR2 from the germline V gene are LNHNV and YYDKDF (reference sequence). The CDR3 here is CATSRVSGGNEQFF. The CDR3 DNA follows: TGTGCCACCAGCAGAGTTTCAGGGGGCAATGAGCAGTTCTTC.

The table lists this clone with many counts. The genes are TRBV5-4 and TRBJ1-1, with 7 nucleotides matching TRBD1. CDR3 length: 15 amino acids. Per germline, CDR1 SGHNT and CDR2 YYREEE (reference sequence). V shed 4 bases and J 0 bases; nucleotides not matched to a gene: 6. CDR3 amino acids: CASSQDRKVNTEAFF. The DNA of the CDR3 is TGTGCCAGCAGCCAGGACAGGAAGGTGAACACTGAAGCTTTCTTT. The full variable domain, with the rest looked up from reference TRBV5-4 and TRBJ1-1, is ETGVTQSPTHLIKTRGQQVTLRCSSQSGHNTVSWYQQALGQGPQFIFQYYREEENGRGNFPPRFSGLQFPNYSSELNVNALELDDSALYLCASSQDRKVNTEAFFGQGTRLTVV.

CDR3 bases: TGTGCCAGCAGCTTAGAAGGGAGACAGGGGCACTATGGCTACACCTTC. Translating it yields CASSLEGRQGHYGYTF. V usage is TRBV11-3 and J usage is TRBJ1-2, with 8 nucleotides matching TRBD1. The junction had 6 bases not matched to a gene; V was cut back by 0 bases and J by 3 bases. CDR3 length: 16 residues. Per germline, CDR1 SGHNT and CDR2 YENEEA.

The V gene is TRBV6-1, the J gene TRBJ2-7; a weak D match, TRBD1 (6 bases). There are 16 residues in the CDR3. Germline CDR1 is MNHNS and CDR2 is SASEGT. Trimming took 5 bases from V and 4 from J, leaving 21 bases between them. CDR3 residues: CASSPPTSGQPYEQYF. CDR3 coding DNA: TGTGCCAGCAGTCCCCCTACCTCGGGACAACCATACGAGCAGTACTTC.

The sample holds many counts of this clone. This may be a read error: a much more frequent sequence differs by one nucleotide. Other DNA sequences in the same sample also yield this CDR3. The chain links TRBV15 to TRBJ1-3; tentatively, D is TRBD1 (5 bases). This CDR3 has 16 residues. Trimming stripped 3 bases from V and 4 bases from J, with 16 bases between. Germline values: CDR1 LNHNV, CDR2 YYDKDF (reference sequence). CDR3 DNA sequence: TGTGCCACCAGCAGGGACAAGGGAAGAAACGGAAACACCATATATTTT. It encodes CATSRDKGRNGNTIYF.

The V call is TRBV15, the J call TRBJ2-6, with a tentative D call TRBD2 (6 bases). The germline V and J ends were trimmed by 5 bases and 3 bases, with 17 bases remaining between them. Germline V gene data show CDR1 as LNHNV and CDR2 as YYDKDF (reference sequence). This CDR3 has 17 residues. The CDR3 sequence is CATSSRGWTFGANVLTF. The DNA for the CDR3 is TGTGCCACCAGCTCCCGGGGGTGGACCTTTGGGGCCAACGTCCTGACTTTC. The complete variable domain, with remaining parts taken from reference TRBV15 and TRBJ2-6, reads DAMVIQNPRYQVTQFGKPVTLSCSQTLNHNVMYWYQQKSSQAPKLLFHYYDKDFNNEADTPDNFQSRRPNTSFCFLDIRSPGLGDTAMYLCATSSRGWTFGANVLTFGAGSRLTVL.

The chain joins TRBV20-1 to TRBJ1-2; D not certain. V dropped 3 bases and J dropped 4 bases, with 12 bases sitting between them. Germline loops: CDR1 DFQATT, CDR2 SNEGSKA (reference sequence). The CDR3 covers 13 residues. CDR3 nucleotide sequence: TGCAGTGCTAGTCGCCAGGCGGGCTATGGCTACACCTTC. Its translation is CSASRQAGYGYTF.

This clone has at least ten counts. The chain is built from TRBV9 and TRBJ2-1; D is ambiguous. Trimming removed 3 bases at V and 1 base at J, with 5 bases between. The CDR3 extends over 13 amino acids. The germline CDR1 and CDR2 sequences are SGDLS and YYNGEE. The CDR3 is CASSGDSYNEQFF. CDR3 nucleotide sequence: TGTGCCAGCAGCGGGGATTCCTACAATGAGCAGTTCTTC.

This clone was seen at least ten times. V gene TRBV11-3 combines with J gene TRBJ2-1, with D perhaps assigned TRBD1 or TRBD2 (5 bases each). Germline V CDR1 and CDR2: SGHNT, YENEEA. Deletions cut 3 bases from V and 7 bases from J, with 16 bases between. This CDR3 has 15 amino acids. The CDR3 sequence: CASSFGVRGRNEQFF. The CDR3 DNA reads as TGTGCCAGCAGCTTCGGGGTGAGGGGTCGAAATGAGCAGTTCTTC.

This clone was seen ten or more times. The CDR3: CASSALGLAEAGTDTQYF. CDR3 nucleotide sequence: TGTGCCAGTAGTGCCCTGGGGCTAGCGGAGGCCGGCACAGATACGCAGTATTTT. V usage is TRBV19 and J usage is TRBJ2-3; TRBD2 matches 7 bases. This CDR3 has 18 amino acids. J gave up 1 base and V 5 bases, and 15 bases lay outside the gene matches. Germline V CDR1 and CDR2: LNHDA, SQIVND (reference sequence).

The V gene is TRBV20-1, the J gene TRBJ1-2; a possible D gene is TRBD1 (6 bases). The germline CDR1 and CDR2 sequences are DFQATT and SNEGSKA (reference sequence). CDR3 size: 14 residues. V dropped 0 bases and J dropped 3 bases, with 11 bases sitting between them. The CDR3 reads CSARDPGVDYGYTF. The CDR3 region has the DNA TGCAGTGCTAGAGATCCAGGGGTCGACTATGGCTACACCTTC.